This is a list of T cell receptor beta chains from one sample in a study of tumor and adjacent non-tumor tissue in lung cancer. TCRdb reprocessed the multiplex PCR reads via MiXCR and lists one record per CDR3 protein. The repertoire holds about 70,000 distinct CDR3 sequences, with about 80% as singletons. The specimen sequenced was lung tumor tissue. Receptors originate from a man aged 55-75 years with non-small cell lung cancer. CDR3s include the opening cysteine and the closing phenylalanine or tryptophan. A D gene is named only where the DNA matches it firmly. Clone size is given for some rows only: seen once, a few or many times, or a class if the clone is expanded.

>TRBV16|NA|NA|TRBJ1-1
CASSQSKENTEAFF
TGTGCCAGCAGCCAATCGAAGGAGAACACTGAAGCTTTCTTT
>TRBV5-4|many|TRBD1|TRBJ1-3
CASHRGTGISGNTIYF
TGTGCCAGTCATCGCGGGACAGGAATCTCTGGAAACACCATATATTTT
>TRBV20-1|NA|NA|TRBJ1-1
CSAVSRRMNAEAFF
TGCAGTGCTGTCTCCAGGAGGATGAACGCTGAAGCTTTCTTT
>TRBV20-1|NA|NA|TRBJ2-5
CGASVGGEAETQYF
TGCGGAGCTAGCGTCGGTGGCGAAGCGGAGACCCAGTACTTC
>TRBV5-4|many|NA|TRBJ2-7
CASSSQTDSYEQYF
TGTGCCAGCAGTTCACAGACTGACTCCTACGAGCAGTACTTC
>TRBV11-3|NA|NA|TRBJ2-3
CARILVPQDTRYF
TGTGCCAGAATCTTAGTCCCACAAGATACGCGGTATTTT
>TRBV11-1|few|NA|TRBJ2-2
CARSYTNGAGELFF
TGTGCCAGAAGCTATACTAATGGAGCCGGGGAGCTGTTTTTT
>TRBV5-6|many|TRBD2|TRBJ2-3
CASSFSGSTDTQYF
TGTGCCAGCAGCTTTAGCGGGAGCACAGATACGCAGTATTTT
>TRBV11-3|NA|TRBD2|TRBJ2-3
CASSPSGRPMYDTQYF
TGTGCCAGCAGCCCTAGCGGGAGGCCGATGTATGATACGCAGTATTTT
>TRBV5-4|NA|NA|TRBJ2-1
CASSWRDWGNEKLF
TGTGCAAGCAGCTGGCGGGACTGGGGGAATGAGAAGCTCTTC
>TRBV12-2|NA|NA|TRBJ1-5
CASRLARFGNQPLHF
TGTGCAAGTCGCTTAGCCCGTTTTGGGAATCAGCCCCTGCATTTT
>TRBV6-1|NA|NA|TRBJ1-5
CASSELWQGSQPQHF
TGTGCCAGCAGTGAACTATGGCAGGGTTCTCAGCCCCAGCATTTT
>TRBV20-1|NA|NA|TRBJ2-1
CSDRNPSKHIDEQFF
TGCAGTGATAGAAATCCAAGTAAGCATATCGATGAGCAGTTCTTC
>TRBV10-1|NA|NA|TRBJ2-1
CANGRDPQRSKQFF
TGCGCCAACGGGAGAGACCCCCAAAGGAGTAAGCAGTTCTTC
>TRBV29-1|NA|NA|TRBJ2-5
CSTSHSYRQETQYF
TGCAGTACCTCGCACAGCTACCGCCAAGAGACACAGTACTTC
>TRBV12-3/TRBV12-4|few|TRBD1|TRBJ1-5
CVSSPTGSNQPQHF
TGTGTCAGCAGTCCGACAGGGAGCAACCAGCCCCAGCATTTT
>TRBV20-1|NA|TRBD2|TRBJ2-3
CSANNSGSDTDTQYF
TGCAGTGCTAATAATAGCGGGAGTGACACAGATACGCAGTATTTT
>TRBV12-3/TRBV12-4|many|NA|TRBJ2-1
CASSLSYNEQFF
TGTGCCAGCAGTTTATCGTACAATGAGCAGTTCTTC
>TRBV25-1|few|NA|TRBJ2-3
CASQGLATYTQYF
TGTGCCAGCCAGGGGCTAGCCACATATACGCAGTATTTT
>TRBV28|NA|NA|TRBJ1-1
CASSPGTWFTEAFF
TGTGCCAGCAGTCCCGGGACATGGTTCACTGAAGCTTTCTTT
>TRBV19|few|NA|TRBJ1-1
CASGAPGRNGEAFF
TGTGCCAGTGGGGCCCCTGGCCGTAACGGTGAAGCTTTCTTT
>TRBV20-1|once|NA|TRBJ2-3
CSIGRAGSTDTQYF
TGCAGTATTGGCAGAGCGGGTAGCACAGATACGCAGTATTTT
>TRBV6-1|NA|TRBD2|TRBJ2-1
CASIIAGDLYNEQFF
TGTGCCAGCATTATAGCGGGAGATCTCTACAATGAGCAGTTCTTC
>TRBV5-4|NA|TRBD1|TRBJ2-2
CASSSDRGCETGKLFF
TGTGCCAGCAGCTCGGACAGGGGGTGCGAAACCGGGAAGCTGTTTTTT
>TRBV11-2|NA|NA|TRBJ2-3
CASSMSSDTQYF
TGTGCCAGCAGCATGAGCTCAGATACGCAATATTTT
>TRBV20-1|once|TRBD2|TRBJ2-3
CRPKSTSGNTDTQYF
TGCCGTCCAAAATCAACTAGCGGAAACACAGATACGCAGTATTTT
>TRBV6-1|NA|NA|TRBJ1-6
CASRAVNRSNSPLHF
TGTGCCAGTAGAGCCGTGAACAGGTCGAATTCACCCCTCCACTTT
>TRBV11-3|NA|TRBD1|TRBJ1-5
CANSLARRGTNQPQHF
TGTGCCAACAGCTTAGCTCGCAGGGGGACCAATCAGCCACAACATTTT
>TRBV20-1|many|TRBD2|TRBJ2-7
CSATGTSGRLEEQYF
TGCAGTGCTACAGGGACTAGCGGGAGATTAGAAGAGCAGTACTTC
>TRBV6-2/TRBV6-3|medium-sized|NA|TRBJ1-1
CASSFPRGRNTEAFF
TGTGCCAGCAGTTTCCCCCGGGGGAGGAACACTGAAGCTTTCTTT
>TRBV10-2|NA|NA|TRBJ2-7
CASRENTGTYEQYF
TGCGCCAGCAGAGAGAATACAGGCACCTACGAGCAGTACTTC
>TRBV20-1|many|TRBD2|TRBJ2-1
CSAFQSGRTYNEQFF
TGCAGTGCTTTCCAAAGCGGGAGGACATACAATGAGCAGTTCTTC
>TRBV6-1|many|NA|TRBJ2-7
CASSDTFSSYSYEQYF
TGTGCCAGCAGTGACACCTTTAGCTCCTATTCCTACGAGCAGTACTTC
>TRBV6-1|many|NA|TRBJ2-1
CASSETENEQFF
TGTGCCAGCAGCGAAACAGAAAATGAGCAGTTCTTC
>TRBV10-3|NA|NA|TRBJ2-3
CVISEWTIGTDTQYF
TGTGTCATCAGTGAGTGGACTATCGGTACAGATACGCAGTATTTT
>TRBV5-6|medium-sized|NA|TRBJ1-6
CASSLRQGNGSPLHF
TGTGCCAGCAGCTTGAGGCAGGGGAATGGATCACCCCTCCACTTT
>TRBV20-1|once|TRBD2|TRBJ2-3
CKAGLAAVGDTQYF
TGCAAAGCTGGACTAGCGGCCGTGGGAGATACGCAGTATTTT
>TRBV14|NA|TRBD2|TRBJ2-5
CASSMSFRTSGTGETKYF
TGTGCCAGCAGTATGTCCTTCAGGACTAGCGGGACCGGAGAGACCAAGTACTTC
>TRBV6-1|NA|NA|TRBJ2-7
CASRVWNRDLYEQYF
TGTGCCAGCAGGGTTTGGAACAGGGATCTTTACGAGCAGTACTTC
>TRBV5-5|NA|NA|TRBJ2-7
CTSSGPGGDLMMHEQYF
TGTACCAGTAGCGGCCCAGGGGGTGACCTTATGATGCACGAGCAGTACTTT
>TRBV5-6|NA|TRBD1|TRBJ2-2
CASTLGGTGKTGELFF
TGTGCCAGCACCTTGGGCGGGACAGGGAAGACCGGGGAGCTGTTTTTT
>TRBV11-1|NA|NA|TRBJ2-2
CVSRYISGTGELFF
TGTGTCAGCAGATATATTAGTGGAACCGGGGAGCTGTTTTTT
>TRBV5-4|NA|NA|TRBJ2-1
CASGWRDWGNEQFF
TGTGCCAGCGGATGGAGGGACTGGGGGAATGAGCAGTTCTTC
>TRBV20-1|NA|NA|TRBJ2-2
CSASAAKTGELLF
TGCAGTGCTAGTGCAGCGAAAACCGGGGAGCTGCTTTTT
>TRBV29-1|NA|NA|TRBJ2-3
CRVEGSGTTTNTQYF
TGCAGGGTTGAAGGATCGGGGACAACGACAAATACGCAGTATTTT
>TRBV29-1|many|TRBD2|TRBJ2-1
CSAPGLAGEGEQFF
TGCAGCGCCCCGGGACTAGCGGGAGAAGGGGAGCAGTTCTTC
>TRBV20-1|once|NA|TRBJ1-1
CSVRDSEFYSEALF
TGCAGTGTTAGAGATTCGGAGTTTTACTCTGAAGCTCTCTTT
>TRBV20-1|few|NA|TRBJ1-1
CSARARAAEPFF
TGCAGTGCTAGAGCCAGGGCGGCTGAACCTTTCTTT
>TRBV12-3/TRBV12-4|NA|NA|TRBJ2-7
CASGAKTQIQYEQYF
TGTGCCAGCGGCGCGAAAACCCAAATCCAGTATGAGCAGTACTTC
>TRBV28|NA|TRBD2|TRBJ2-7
CASSLTTSGAYEHYF
TGTGCCAGCAGTTTAACTACTAGCGGCGCATACGAGCACTACTTC
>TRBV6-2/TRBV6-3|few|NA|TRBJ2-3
CASIPGLYTDTQYF
TGTGCCAGCATCCCCGGCCTTTACACAGATACTCAGTATTTT
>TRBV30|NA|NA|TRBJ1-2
CAWMLGDYGYTF
TGTGCATGGATGCTGGGAGACTATGGCTACACCTTC